This is a list of T cell receptor beta chains from one sample in a study of graft-versus-host responses after intestinal transplantation. Assay used: immunoSEQ multiplex PCR; TCRdb lists only in-frame clones, some missing. This table holds more than 25,000 clones, approximately 93% found once. The sequenced sample was PBMCs, obtained 18 days after transplant. The source of these receptors is a human patient who received an intestinal transplant, so some T cells may come from the graft donor. CDR3s include the opening cysteine and the closing phenylalanine or tryptophan. A D gene is named only where the DNA matches it firmly. Rows give clone size only sometimes, using once, few, many, or a class for an expanded clone.

size,V,J,D,CDR3,DNA
NA,TRBV27,TRBJ2-2,NA,CASSSHRAFSTGELFF,TGTGCCAGCAGTTCGCACAGGGCGTTCAGCACCGGGGAGCTGTTTTTT
NA,TRBV5-1,TRBJ2-7,TRBD2,CASSLFTAGGTYEQYF,TGCGCCAGCAGCTTGTTTACAGCGGGGGGGACCTACGAGCAGTACTTC
once,TRBV4-1,TRBJ2-5,TRBD2,CASSPNSGLPQETQYF,TGCGCCAGCAGCCCGAATTCGGGACTACCGCAAGAGACCCAGTACTTC
NA,TRBV6-1,TRBJ1-5,NA,CASSEWIRDTNQPQHF,TGTGCCAGCAGTGAGTGGATCCGGGACACAAATCAGCCCCAGCATTTT
NA,TRBV7-3,TRBJ2-3,NA,CASSRDISPLDTQYF,TGTGCCAGCAGCAGGGACATCAGTCCCCTTGATACGCAGTATTTT
NA,TRBV19,TRBJ1-5,NA,CASSPATWGGNQPQHF,TGTGCCAGTAGTCCGGCGACTTGGGGTGGTAATCAGCCCCAGCATTTT
once,TRBV5-6,TRBJ1-1,NA,CASSFGGTEAFF,TGTGCCAGCAGCTTTGGGGGAACTGAAGCTTTCTTT
once,TRBV14,TRBJ2-5,NA,CASSLRAIRETQYF,TGTGCCAGCAGCCTTCGGGCTATAAGGGAGACCCAGTACTTC
NA,TRBV30,TRBJ1-5,NA,CAWSVGQGNQPQHF,TGTGCCTGGAGTGTAGGGCAGGGTAATCAGCCCCAGCATTTT
NA,TRBV5-1,TRBJ2-7,NA,CASRRTGSSYEQYF,TGCGCCAGCCGTCGGACGGGAAGCTCCTACGAGCAGTACTTC